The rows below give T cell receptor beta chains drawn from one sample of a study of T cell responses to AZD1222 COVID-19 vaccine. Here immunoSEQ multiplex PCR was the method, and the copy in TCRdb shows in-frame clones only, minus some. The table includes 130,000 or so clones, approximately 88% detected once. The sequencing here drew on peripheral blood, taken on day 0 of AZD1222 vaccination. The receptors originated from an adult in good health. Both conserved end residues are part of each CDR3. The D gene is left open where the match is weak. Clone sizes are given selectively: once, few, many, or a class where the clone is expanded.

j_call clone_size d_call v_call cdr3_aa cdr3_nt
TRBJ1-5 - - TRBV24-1 CATSGGRGQPQHF TGTGCCACCAGTGGGGGAAGAGGTCAGCCCCAGCATTTT
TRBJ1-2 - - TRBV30 CASSNEGDYGYTF TGTGCCTCCTCGAATGAGGGTGACTATGGCTACACCTTC
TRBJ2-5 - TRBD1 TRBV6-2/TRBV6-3 CASSYPTGVATQYF TGTGCCAGCAGTTACCCGACAGGGGTGGCGACCCAGTACTTC
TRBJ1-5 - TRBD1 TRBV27 CASSLRGQLNQPQHF TGTGCCAGCAGTTTACGGGGACAGCTGAATCAGCCCCAGCATTTT
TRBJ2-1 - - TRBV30 CAWSPGDYNEQFF TGTGCCTGGTCCCCAGGCGACTACAATGAGCAGTTCTTC
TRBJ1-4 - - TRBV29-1 CSVEGEVNEKLFF TGCAGCGTTGAGGGGGAAGTTAATGAAAAACTGTTTTTT
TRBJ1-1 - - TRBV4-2 CASSQVVRSNTEAFF TGTGCCAGCAGCCAAGTCGTCAGATCGAACACTGAAGCTTTCTTT
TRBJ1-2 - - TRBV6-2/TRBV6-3 CASSPGTPYYGYTF TGTGCCAGCAGCCCCGGGACACCATACTATGGCTACACCTTC
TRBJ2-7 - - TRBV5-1 CASSLKGTSVQYF TGCGCCAGCAGCTTGAAGGGTACGTCGGTGCAGTACTTC
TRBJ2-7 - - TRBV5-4 CASSLTSGEQYF TGTGCCAGCAGCTTGACTTCGGGCGAGCAGTACTTC
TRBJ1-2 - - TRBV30 CAWSGVATNYGYTF TGTGCCTGGAGTGGGGTGGCAACTAACTATGGCTACACCTTC
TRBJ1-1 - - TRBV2 CASSPTANTEAFF TGTGCCAGCAGTCCCACAGCGAACACTGAAGCTTTCTTT
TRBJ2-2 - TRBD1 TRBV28 CASSYRRGTVTGELFF TGTGCCAGTTCCTACCGTAGGGGGACAGTTACCGGGGAGCTGTTTTTT
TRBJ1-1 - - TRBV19 CASSINRAEAFF TGTGCCAGTAGTATAAACCGGGCTGAAGCTTTCTTT
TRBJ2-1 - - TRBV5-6 CASSLAGNEQFF TGTGCCAGCAGCTTGGCGGGGAATGAGCAGTTCTTC
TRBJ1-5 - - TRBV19 CASSIEGGQPQHF TGTGCCAGTAGTATAGAGGGGGGGCAGCCCCAGCATTTT
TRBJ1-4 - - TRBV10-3 CAISEGGGEKLFF TGTGCCATCAGTGAGGGAGGGGGTGAAAAACTGTTTTTT
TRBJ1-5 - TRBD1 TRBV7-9 CASSPGQDSNQPQHF TGTGCCAGCAGCCCCGGACAGGATAGCAATCAGCCCCAGCATTTT
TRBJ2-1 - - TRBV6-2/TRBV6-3 CASSLGSRQFF TGTGCCAGCAGTTTAGGGTCAAGGCAGTTCTTC
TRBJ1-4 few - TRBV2 CASILRTGKLFF TGTGCCAGCATTCTCAGGACGGGAAAACTGTTTTTT
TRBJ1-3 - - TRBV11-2 CASRAQGNGNTIYF TGTGCCAGCAGAGCACAGGGAAATGGAAACACCATATATTTT
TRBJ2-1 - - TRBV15 CATSSEYSGEEQFF TGTGCCACCAGCAGTGAGTACTCAGGGGAGGAGCAGTTCTTC
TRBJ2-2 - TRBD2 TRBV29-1 CSVGASGNTGELFF TGCAGCGTGGGAGCTAGCGGGAACACCGGGGAGCTGTTTTTT
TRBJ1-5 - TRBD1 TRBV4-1 CASSPHMKGAPGNQPQHF TGCGCCAGCAGCCCCCATATGAAGGGGGCTCCTGGCAATCAGCCCCAGCATTTT
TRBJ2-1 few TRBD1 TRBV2 CASSGVRDRYNEQFF TGTGCCAGCAGTGGGGTCCGGGACAGGTACAATGAGCAGTTCTTC
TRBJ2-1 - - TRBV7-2 CASSSRVGAYNEQFF TGTGCCAGCAGCTCCCGAGTGGGGGCCTACAATGAGCAGTTCTTC
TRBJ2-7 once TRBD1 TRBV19 CASSPGQGARVGEQYF TGTGCCAGTAGTCCCGGACAGGGGGCGAGGGTGGGCGAGCAGTACTTC
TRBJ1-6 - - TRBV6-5 CASSLDGNSPLHF TGTGCCAGCAGTTTAGACGGGAATTCACCCCTCCACTTT
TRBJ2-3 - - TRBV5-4 CASSLRERTDTQYF TGTGCCAGCAGCTTGAGGGAGCGCACAGATACGCAGTATTTT
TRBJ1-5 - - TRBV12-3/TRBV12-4 CASSLGNQPQHF TGTGCCAGCAGTTTGGGCAATCAGCCCCAGCATTTT
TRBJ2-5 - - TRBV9 CASGANPGRRGGETQYF TGTGCCAGCGGAGCAAACCCCGGGAGGAGGGGGGGGGAGACCCAGTACTTC
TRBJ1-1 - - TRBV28 CASRVGGTHRNTEAFF TGTGCCAGCAGGGTAGGGGGGACCCATAGAAACACTGAAGCTTTCTTT
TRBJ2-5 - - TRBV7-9 CASSPVLPRETQYF TGTGCCAGCAGCCCAGTCCTTCCGCGGGAGACCCAGTACTTC
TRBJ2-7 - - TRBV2 CASSTKGYEQYF TGTGCCAGCAGTACCAAAGGCTACGAGCAGTACTTC
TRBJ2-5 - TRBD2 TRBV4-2 CASSQELAGLWETQYF TGTGCCAGCAGCCAAGAACTAGCGGGGTTGTGGGAGACCCAGTACTTC
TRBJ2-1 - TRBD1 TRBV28 CASSKQGWFGNEQFF TGTGCCAGCAGTAAACAGGGGTGGTTCGGGAATGAGCAGTTCTTC
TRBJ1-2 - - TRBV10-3 CAINTGGGDYGYTF TGTGCCATCAATACCGGAGGGGGGGACTATGGCTACACCTTC
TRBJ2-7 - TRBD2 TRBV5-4 CASSLRTSGSLNEQYF TGTGCCAGCAGCTTGCGGACTAGCGGGAGTCTCAACGAGCAGTACTTC
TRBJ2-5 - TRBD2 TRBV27 CASSPWGLAGAGRETQYF TGTGCCAGCAGTCCCTGGGGACTAGCGGGAGCGGGCCGGGAGACCCAGTACTTC
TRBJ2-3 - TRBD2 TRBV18 CASSPLTSGVSRSTDTQYF TGTGCCAGCTCACCACTTACTAGCGGGGTGAGCCGTAGCACAGATACGCAGTATTTT
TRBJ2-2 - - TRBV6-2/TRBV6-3 CASSPSLGASTGELFF TGTGCCAGCAGCCCATCCCTAGGGGCCAGCACCGGGGAGCTGTTTTTT
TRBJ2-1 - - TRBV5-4 CASSLAGRGAENNEQFF TGTGCCAGCAGCTTGGCCGGTCGGGGGGCGGAAAACAATGAGCAGTTCTTC
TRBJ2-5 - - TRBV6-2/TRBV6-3 CASSYLQGVRQETQYF TGTGCCAGCAGTTACCTCCAGGGAGTTAGACAAGAGACCCAGTACTTC
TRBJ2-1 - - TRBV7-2 CASSFLLGGGETGHEQFF TGTGCCAGCAGCTTCCTCCTCGGCGGCGGCGAAACGGGACATGAGCAGTTCTTC
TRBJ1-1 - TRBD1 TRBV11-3 CASSQGQGTTEAFF TGTGCCAGCAGCCAGGGACAGGGGACCACTGAAGCTTTCTTT
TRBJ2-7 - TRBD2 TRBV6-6 CASSYSGRDHEQYF TGTGCCAGCAGTTACAGCGGGAGGGACCACGAGCAGTACTTC
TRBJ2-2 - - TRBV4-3 CASSQRDSQTTGELFF TGCGCCAGCAGCCAACGGGACTCGCAGACAACCGGGGAGCTGTTTTTT
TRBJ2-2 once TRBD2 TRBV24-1 CATRAGGDTGELFF TGTGCCACCAGGGCGGGGGGCGACACCGGGGAGCTGTTTTTT
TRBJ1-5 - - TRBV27 CASSPAGNQPQHF TGTGCCAGCAGTCCGGCGGGGAATCAGCCCCAGCATTTT
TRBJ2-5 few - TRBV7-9 CASSLGGTLPPHF TGTGCCAGCAGCTTAGGGGGGACCCTCCCCCCGCACTTC
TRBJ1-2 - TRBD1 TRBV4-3 CASSQDGTASGYGYTF TGCGCCAGCAGCCAAGATGGGACAGCCAGCGGCTATGGCTACACCTTC
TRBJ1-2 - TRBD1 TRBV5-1 CASSLSPGGANYGYTF TGCGCCAGCAGCTTGTCCCCAGGGGGAGCTAACTATGGCTACACCTTC